Reported below is one T cell receptor beta chain. Its antigen remains unidentified. Base-call qualities are not available, and no considerably larger clone is one nucleotide away. The cohort consisted of more than 650 healthy bone marrow donors. All cohort members were sampled while nominally healthy, although unrecorded immune exposures were likely present. The donor tested CMV seronegative, placing the donor among the 300 to 400 seronegative members of the cohort. A peripheral blood sample was collected from each donor, and TCR beta sequencing was performed on peripheral blood mononuclear cells. The Qiagen DNeasy Blood Extraction Kit was used to extract genomic DNA from the blood cell samples. This sample is part of a study of cytomegalovirus exposure and HLA in healthy donors (dated by TCRdb to about 2017). About the investigation overall: An earlier analysis of 587 of the donors reported 250 to 300 Gb of sequence data and 117 million unique TCR beta sequences from 150 million to 200 million T cells. HLA typing included class I and class II loci at four-digit resolution. A handful of DR-DQ haplotypes were handled as single units for association and clustering because linkage in the cohort was strong. The study used immunosequencing to profile the T cell repertoires of 666 subjects and linked those repertoires to cytomegalovirus serostatus. A later genetic analysis used genome-wide SNP genotypes for about three fifths of the 666 donors, treating that subset as a discovery cohort. Donor age, sex, ethnicity and CMV serostatus were compiled alongside the repertoire data. The number of typed donors differed by locus: about 620-630 for A, B, C, DRB1 and DQB1; approximately 530 for DQA1; fewer than 610 for DPA1; and roughly 470 for DPB1. Across some 400 genotyped donors of the cohort, an average of roughly 230,000 unique TCR beta nucleotide sequences per donor were sequenced, and roughly 20% of those sequences were non-productive. A later analysis re-analyzed previously published TCR beta repertoires from approximately 670 donors and added high-resolution HLA genotyping to study TCR occurrence patterns. The study aimed to test whether cataloging public T cell receptors could reveal signatures of past pathogen exposure. Roughly 300 gigabases of sequencing data and 91 million or so unique TCR sequences made up an early release that covered several hundred HLA-typed donors. Among the roughly 430 genotyped donors, around 81% belonged to the genetic ancestry cluster associated with self-reported Caucasian donors. In an earlier analysis of 587 of the donors, high-throughput TCR beta sequencing was used to judge whether each TCR beta V gene segment behaved as functional or pseudogenic. Besides the first cohort of roughly 640 subjects, a separate validation cohort made up of 120 different subjects was used. Every discovery cohort repertoire had been produced on one sequencing platform. Rather than drawing on any new phenotypic data, the later analysis identified candidate immune exposures from TCR beta sequences and the way those sequences occurred across donors. To predict cytomegalovirus infection status, the study brought together high-throughput TCR immunosequencing, statistical association of individual TCRs with disease status, and machine learning.

Libraries were constructed by the immunoSEQ multiplex PCR assay. For the multiplex PCR, a mixture combining 60 forward primers for TCR Vbeta segments and 13 reverse primers for TCR Jbeta segments was used. The CDR3 region of rearranged TCR beta genes was amplified from genomic DNA with a multiplex PCR assay. Amplified TCR beta libraries were sequenced as 87-base-pair reads on the Illumina HiSeq System. The authors' pipeline ran thus. Across the 670 or so repertoires, a later analysis counted 75 million to 90 million unique TCR beta chains, some 11 million of which were shared by at least two donors. A nearest-neighbor algorithm error-corrected the raw reads and collapsed the reads into unique sequences, merging closely related sequences to remove PCR and sequencing errors. CDR3 sequences were aligned to IMGT reference sequences to assign V, D and J gene segments. For a sequence to be retained, a match of at least six nucleotides was required to both a V gene segment and a J gene segment. Rearrangements were called productive when the CDR3 lacked stop codons and stayed in frame with V and J; all others were non-productive. Following IMGT convention, CDR3 was defined as the stretch from the second conserved V-encoded cysteine up to the conserved J-encoded phenylalanine. The earlier analysis of 450 to 750 of the donors excluded any sequence lacking an unambiguous match to a single V gene segment. An earlier analysis of under 750 of the donors called V segments functional above 56.7% productive rearrangements and segregating when the between-donor standard deviation exceeded 5%. A statistical classification framework was built to diagnose cytomegalovirus status from the catalog of TCR beta chain sequences. In a later analysis, V and J genes were assigned by comparing TCR nucleotide sequences against IMGT/GENE-DB human TR gene sequences. In a later analysis, CDR3 sequences and most-parsimonious VDJ recombination scenarios were assigned using the TCRdist pipeline. In a later analysis, each TCR beta chain was defined by its CDR3 amino acid sequence together with its V-gene family, and reads lacking a unique V-gene family were excluded. To address suspected cross-contamination and a sequencing artifact, a later analysis removed 450 to 700 highly shared, low-generation-probability nucleotide sequences. In a later analysis, a clonal expansion index for each public chain was calculated from normalized within-repertoire ranks of inferred template counts. A later analysis computed generation probabilities with a VDJ recombination model fitted to out-of-frame rearrangements, and checked the results against IGoR. A later analysis scored TCR-TCR, TCR-HLA and TCR-CMV co-occurrence with hypergeometric tests, applying a repertoire-size bias correction to TCR pairs. A later analysis estimated false discovery rates by permuting HLA or CMV assignments 20 times. In a later analysis, co-occurring TCRs were grouped with DBSCAN, and TCRdist sequence similarity was added when clustering was performed within HLA-allele-positive subsets. For co-occurrence clustering, repertoires with fewer than 30,000 or more than 120,000 public chains were excluded, along with four or five repertoires with anomalous nucleotide sharing. As stored in TCRdb, this immuneACCESS dataset retains in-frame rearrangements with V and J assigned. A fraction of the clones does not appear; measured against another copy, unresolved V genes explain less than half of the discrepancy, and the remainder lacks a known reason. Clonal size and the V and J genes are those of that table, whereas D and trimming came from the DNA. This sample comprises 150,000 or so clones, approximately 80% of them detected only once. The top ten constitute over 3% of the sample.

Study-wide conclusions, independent of this receptor: The presence/absence analyses assumed that sequencing depth was roughly uniform across donors, and that assumption may not be true. Over 15 rarely observed V segments, including chromosome 9 orphons, were excluded from the earlier analysis of about 610 of the donors because counts were too low. A few of the identified cytomegalovirus-associated TCR beta chains were confirmed in vitro to be specific for cytomegalovirus antigens. A total of some 180 TCR beta chains were listed by the study as associated with cytomegalovirus. Because HLA typing was missing for some donors at each locus, association tests included only the typed subset. In a later analysis, several top co-occurrence clusters were reported to appear linked to parvovirus B19, influenza, CMV and Epstein-Barr virus. A group of highly shared sequence variants was considered likely to be a technical artifact of the sequencing pipeline. The classifier was reported to diagnose cytomegalovirus status with high specificity and sensitivity in both the original and validation cohorts. A further reported finding was that TCR beta sequences accurately predicted the HLA-A and HLA-B alleles for most subjects in the first cohort. This cohort had only TCR beta chains sequenced, and the lack of alpha or paired-chain data limited which features could be detected. In an earlier analysis of 587 of the donors, most TCR beta V segments appeared in productive rearrangements about 87% or about 30% of the time, broadly matching IMGT annotations. When HLA alleles, especially DR and DQ, strongly co-occurred, attributing TCR associations to individual alleles was difficult. Most CMV-associated TCR beta chains appeared to be HLA-restricted in a later analysis, and the HLA associations seemed to be driven largely by CMV exposure. Specific HLA alleles were associated with 15,000 to 20,000 TCR beta sequences at a false discovery rate of 0.05 in a later analysis. Correlated functional status among segregating V segments might reflect linkage disequilibrium, but an unknown experimental factor could not be ruled out. Immune exposure information for the cohort was limited to CMV serostatus. The authors suggested that the approach could potentially be extended to other disease states and immunological phenotypes. According to a later genetic analysis, donors in an Asian-associated ancestry cluster had fewer N-insertions in productive TCRs than the roughly 700-donor mean. Most TCR sequences were seen in very few donors, while some public TCRs were found in many individuals. In a later analysis, TCR association rates were found to vary across HLA loci, with the most associated TCRs seen for DRB1 alleles and the fewest for HLA-C alleles. In a later analysis, HLA-associated TCR beta chains showed more clonal expansion and lower generation probabilities than non-associated chains that were equally common. In a later genetic analysis, a missense DCLRE1C variant was associated with V-gene and J-gene trimming of TCR beta chains, and the association was replicated in an independent cohort.

This sequence was found in a woman in her thirties or forties in good health and CMV-seronegative. Sequenced input: PBMCs.

The CDR3 region reads CASSPAGTPTYEQYF. The bases read TGTGCCAGCAGCCCAGCCGGGACACCCACTTACGAGCAGTACTTC. The V gene is TRBV27 and the J gene is TRBJ2-7; the D segment could be TRBD1, given 6 matching bases. A distance of 19 bases separates the germline ends of V and J, which lose 6 bases and 4 bases respectively. According to the germline V gene (reference sequence), CDR1 reads MNHEY and CDR2 reads SMNVEV. Counted from cysteine to phenylalanine, this CDR3 has 15 amino acids. Solely the CDR3 DNA is kept, with 45 bases framed from the first base.